The 21 T cell receptor beta chains below come from one sample, sequenced in a study of OX40 agonist ivuxolimab in advanced cancers. Sequencing was performed with immunoSEQ multiplex PCR; in TCRdb, only in-frame clones are kept and a portion is missing. This sample has just under 20,000 clones, with approximately 87% found just once. The material sequenced was CD4+ or CD8+ T cells sorted from blood, taken in a trial of the OX40 agonist ivuxolimab. These receptors all come from an adult with an advanced solid tumor such as melanoma, head and neck, liver or kidney cancer.

This clone was seen once. The CDR3 here is CASSSSTGGRANEKLFF. The CDR3, as DNA: TGTGCCAGTAGTTCATCGACAGGGGGTAGGGCTAATGAAAAACTGTTTTTT. The chain is built from TRBV19 and TRBJ1-4; the match to TRBD1 covers 9 bases. This CDR3 has 17 residues. Germline-derived CDR1 and CDR2 are LNHDA and SQIVND (reference sequence). Losses at the gene ends were 5 bases for V and 3 bases for J; bases not matched to a gene: 10.

The chain has TRBV28 and TRBJ1-1; a weak D match, TRBD1 (6 bases). Germline CDR1 MDHEN, CDR2 SYDVKM. This CDR3 comprises 15 residues. V shed 6 bases and J shed 3 bases, with 17 bases lying between them. The CDR3 DNA is TGTGCCAGCAGCCCGGCGGGGGCCGGGGACACTGAAGCTTTCTTT. This gives the protein CASSPAGAGDTEAFF.

This chain uses TRBV6-5 with TRBJ1-2, with unresolved D. This CDR3 contains 12 residues. Per germline, CDR1 MNHEY and CDR2 SVGAGI. Trimming cost V 8 bases and J 4 bases, with 11 bases left between them. This CDR3 reads CASREGSYGYTF. CDR3 DNA: TGTGCCAGCCGTGAGGGCTCCTATGGCTACACCTTC.

J is TRBJ2-2 and V is TRBV6-6; 11 nucleotides agree with TRBD2. CDR3 size: 16 residues. V was clipped by 6 bases and J by 8 bases; unmatched bases: 11. Germline CDR1 and CDR2: MNHNY and SVGAGI (reference sequence). DNA for the CDR3: TGTGCCAGCAGCCTACTAGCGGGGGCTTCAAAAGGGGAGCTGTTTTTT. It codes for CASSLLAGASKGELFF.

The chain joins TRBV7-3 to TRBJ2-2, with TRBD2 matching 11 bases. The CDR3 consists of 17 residues. Trimming removed 4 bases from V and 4 bases from J; junction bases left unmatched: 8. Germline V gene data show CDR1 as SGHTA and CDR2 as FQGTGA. The CDR3, as DNA: TGTGCCAGCAGCTCGAGACCAACTAGCGGGGGCACCGGGGAGCTGTTTTTT. The encoded protein is CASSSRPTSGGTGELFF.

There are a few counts of this clone. The chain is built from TRBV28 and TRBJ2-7, with 9 bases lining up with TRBD1. CDR3 length: 16 residues. Germline-derived CDR1 and CDR2 are MDHEN and SYDVKM. The J segment lost 0 bases and the V segment lost 10 bases, leaving 13 bases of the junction unmatched. Here the CDR3 DNA reads TGTGCCACCTACTATAACGACAGGGGGATCTCCTACGAGCAGTACTTC. Translated: CATYYNDRGISYEQYF.

This clone occurred once. The chain recombines TRBV7-2 with TRBJ1-2; TRBD1 matches at 12 bases. The CDR3 extends over 16 amino acids. Germline CDR1 is SGHTA and CDR2 is FQGNSA. Trimming cost V 5 bases and J 4 bases; bases outside gene matches: 8. The CDR3 coding sequence is TGTGCCAGCAGCGGCGCCGGGACAGGGGGCTTCTATGGCTACACCTTC. Its translation: CASSGAGTGGFYGYTF.

The genes are TRBV30 and TRBJ1-1; 7 nucleotides align to TRBD1. This CDR3 region has 17 residues. CDR1 GTSNPN and CDR2 SVGIG come from the germline V gene (reference sequence). Trimming took 2 bases from V and 3 from J; bases not matched to a gene: 15. This CDR3 reads CAWSLNPLTGRDTEAFF. For the CDR3, the DNA is TGTGCCTGGAGTCTAAACCCCTTGACAGGGAGGGACACTGAAGCTTTCTTT. Variable domain in full (rest from reference TRBV30 and TRBJ1-1): SQTIHQWPATLVQPVGSPLSLECTVEGTSNPNLYWYRQAAGRGLQLLFYSVGIGQISSEVPQNLSASRPQDRQFILSSKKLLLSDSGFYLCAWSLNPLTGRDTEAFFGQGTRLTVV.

This clone was detected only once. The chain employs TRBV9 and TRBJ2-3; D is undetermined. V gave up 0 bases and J gave up 0 bases, with 5 bases separating them. This CDR3 has 14 residues. CDR1 and CDR2 from the germline V gene are SGDLS and YYNGEE. CDR3 in amino acids: CASSVGASTDTQYF. Here the CDR3 DNA reads TGTGCCAGCAGCGTAGGAGCTAGCACAGATACGCAGTATTTT.

The chain joins TRBV18 to TRBJ2-7, with D possibly TRBD2 on 5 matching bases. Germline V lookup: CDR1 KGHSH, CDR2 LQKENI. Trimming took off 2 bases at V and 7 bases at J, with 15 bases between the two ends. The CDR3 extends over 14 amino acids. CDR3 sequence reads: CASSPSAYPGEQYF. The CDR3 nucleotides are TGTGCCAGCTCACCATCTGCCTACCCGGGGGAGCAGTACTTC.

This clone was counted a few times. This chain joins TRBV6-1 and TRBJ1-5, with 9 nucleotides matching TRBD1. This CDR3 contains 14 residues. Germline CDR1 is MNHNS and CDR2 is SASEGT. V gave up 6 bases and J gave up 11 bases; unmatched junction bases: 11. CDR3 sequence: CASREQGASRSQHF. In nucleotides, the CDR3 is TGTGCCAGCAGAGAACAGGGGGCAAGTCGGTCCCAGCATTTT.

This clone was recorded a few times. This chain uses TRBV11-1 with TRBJ2-7; no clear D. The CDR3 has 16 residues. The germline gives CDR1 SGHAT, CDR2 FQDESV (reference sequence). V was shortened by 1 base and J by 2 bases, with 15 bases between the two germline ends. DNA of the CDR3: TGTGCCAGCAGCTTAGAGTTTAGTCAATCCCCCTACGAGCAGTACTTC. Translating gives CASSLEFSQSPYEQYF.

This chain joins TRBV29-1 and TRBJ1-1; unclear D gene. V lost 7 bases to trimming and J lost 3 bases, with 15 bases between them. The CDR3 extends over 13 amino acids. Germline V gene sequence: CDR1 SQVTM, CDR2 ANQGSEA. The CDR3 spells CSGRESFDTEAFF. The CDR3, as DNA: TGCAGCGGTAGGGAGTCGTTTGACACTGAAGCTTTCTTT.

The rearrangement links TRBV19 to TRBJ1-5, with 8 bases aligning to TRBD1. The CDR3 has 15 amino acids. Germline trimming cut 9 bases from V and 0 bases from J; bases unmatched to any gene: 7. Germline CDR1 is LNHDA and CDR2 is SQIVND (reference sequence). CDR3 coding DNA: TGTGCCAGCCTCGACAGGGGATATAGCAATCAGCCCCAGCATTTT. Amino acids: CASLDRGYSNQPQHF. Full variable domain (outside the CDR3, taken from reference TRBV19 and TRBJ1-5): DGGITQSPKYLFRKEGQNVTLSCEQNLNHDAMYWYRQDPGQGLRLIYYSQIVNDFQKGDIAEGYSVSREKKESFPLTVTSAQKNPTAFYLCASLDRGYSNQPQHFGDGTRLSIL.

V and J are TRBV9 and TRBJ2-5, with 10 bases that match TRBD2. The CDR3 is 15 residues long. J lost 5 bases, V lost 3 bases, and 7 bases had no gene match. Germline V gene data show CDR1 as SGDLS and CDR2 as YYNGEE. For the CDR3, the DNA is TGTGCCAGCAGCGAGAGCGGGAGGGCCGCGGAGACCCAGTACTTC. Its translation: CASSESGRAAETQYF.

This clone appeared once. CDR3 in amino acids: CASSPPPLDRALSNEQFF. The CDR3 DNA reads TGTGCCAGCAGCCCCCCCCCTTTGGACAGGGCATTAAGCAATGAGCAGTTCTTC. The gene calls are TRBV9 and TRBJ2-1, with 8 nucleotides matching TRBD1. Trimming removed 4 bases from V and 6 bases from J; junction bases left unmatched: 18. The CDR3 runs 18 residues. Looked up from germline, CDR1 is SGDLS and CDR2 is YYNGEE.

The chain joins TRBV4-2 to TRBJ2-7; TRBD2 agrees at 15 bases. The CDR3 is 19 residues long. With 6 bases clipped from V and 0 bases from J, the junction kept 12 bases outside the gene matches. The germline V gene has CDR1 LGHNA and CDR2 YNFKEQ. The CDR3: CASSSLGLAGGGGSYEQYF. DNA of the CDR3: TGTGCCAGCAGTTCCCTGGGACTAGCGGGAGGTGGGGGCTCCTACGAGCAGTACTTC.

The rearrangement links TRBV27 to TRBJ2-1; D gene uncertain. CDR1 and CDR2 (germline): MNHEY, SMNVEV (reference sequence). The CDR3 runs 16 residues. The V gene lost 0 bases and the J gene lost 2 bases, with 11 bases spanning the gap. For the CDR3, the DNA is TGTGCCAGCAGTTTATCGCCCGGGCCTACCTACAATGAGCAGTTCTTC. It encodes CASSLSPGPTYNEQFF.

The chain has TRBV5-6 and TRBJ2-7, with D possibly matching TRBD1 (6 bases). V lost 5 bases and J 2 bases, leaving 14 bases between the germline ends. Germline lookup yields CDR1 SGHDT and CDR2 YYEEEE. The length of the CDR3 is 14 residues. The CDR3 DNA is TGTGCCAGCAGGCGCACCAGGGACACCTACGAGCAGTACTTC. Translated, it gives CASRRTRDTYEQYF.

This clone was seen only a few times. V is TRBV27 and J is TRBJ2-2; weak D call: TRBD1 (5 bases). The CDR3 totals 12 residues. Germline V gene data show CDR1 as MNHEY and CDR2 as SMNVEV (reference sequence). The V and J ends lost 6 bases and 6 bases respectively, with 8 bases between them. The CDR3 DNA reads as TGTGCCAGCAGCCCAGGGTCCGGGGAGCTGTTTTTT. The encoded protein is CASSPGSGELFF.

V gene TRBV19 combines with J gene TRBJ1-6; D call uncertain. The CDR3 covers 15 residues. In germline, CDR1 is LNHDA, CDR2 SQIVND (reference sequence). V was cut by 1 base and J by 7 bases, with 11 bases left in between. This chain's CDR3 is CASSIGDGWNSPLHF. Written as DNA, the CDR3 is TGTGCCAGTAGTATAGGAGATGGCTGGAATTCACCCCTCCACTTT. Full variable domain (missing parts from reference TRBV19 and TRBJ1-6): DGGITQSPKYLFRKEGQNVTLSCEQNLNHDAMYWYRQDPGQGLRLIYYSQIVNDFQKGDIAEGYSVSREKKESFPLTVTSAQKNPTAFYLCASSIGDGWNSPLHFGNGTRLTVT.